In this sample, the clone carrying this TCR beta chain turned up a few times. Using immunoSEQ multiplex PCR, the repertoire was profiled, and TCRdb retains in-frame clones only, with some absent. The table has about 98,000 clones, about 79% seen once. This entry belongs to a study of control samples from healthy donors and cancer patients. V shed 6 bases, J shed 7 bases, and the junction held 7 bases outside the gene matches. The CDR3 totals 15 residues. Germline loops: CDR1 SNHLY, CDR2 FYNNEI. This sequence originates from a woman in her 30s in good health. Source material: blood. This rearrangement joins TRBV2 to TRBJ1-6, with 9 bases matching TRBD1. The CDR3 region has the DNA TGTGCCAGCAGAACCGGGACAGGGACCAATTCACCCCTCCACTTT. This encodes CASRTGTGTNSPLHF.